This T cell receptor beta chain is from a study of beta chain features in type 1 diabetes. Study outcomes and limitations: For type 1 diabetes patients, VDJ junctions showed fewer insertions and more deletions. TCRB CDR3s were moderately but significantly shorter in Type 1 diabetes patients in all four CD4+ subsets.

The authors obtained over 95% purity in all sorted populations. Reverse transcription of all isolated RNA meant that expressed TCRB transcripts were sequenced. The protocol was immunoSEQ multiplex PCR, while the TCRdb copy is restricted to in-frame clones and leaves out a portion. The table lists approximately 160,000 clones, roughly 59% of them singletons. As concerns this clone: Its antigen remains unidentified.

The CDR3 is 16 amino acids. J was trimmed by 4 bases and V by 1 base; bases with no gene match: 5. Germline-derived CDR1 and CDR2 are SGHDN and FVKESK. The source is a man between 25 and 39 years old with type 1 diabetes. Sequencing input: naive CD4+ T cells from blood. The V and J genes are TRBV14 and TRBJ2-2, with 8 bases that match TRBD2. CDR3 protein: CASSQGLARITGELFF. The CDR3 DNA reads TGTGCCAGCAGCCAAGGACTAGCGCGTATCACCGGGGAGCTGTTTTTT.